This TCR beta chain appears in the sequencing data of a study of shared clonotypes between healthy human individuals. Unsorted PBMC DNA went through sequencing on ten immunoSEQ deep assay plates. Original data processing: Quality scores were absent from the junction-only immunoSEQ sequences, so filtering differed. Using immunoSEQ multiplex PCR, the repertoire was profiled, and TCRdb retains in-frame clones only, with some absent. V and J calls and clone size follow that table, whereas D and trimming were derived from the DNA. Of approximately 500,000 clones in the sample, approximately 79% are singletons; the top ten hold approximately 13%. CDR1 is GTSNPN, CDR2 SVGIG, per germline (reference sequence). The V and J ends lost 0 bases and 10 bases, in that order; junction bases with no gene match: 5. This CDR3 has 12 residues. Study donors comprised healthy, HIV-negative adults devoid of recent acute infection or vaccination.

V and J are TRBV30 and TRBJ1-2; TRBD1 agrees at 7 bases. Sequencing input: PBMCs. The TCR comes from a woman in her thirties or forties in good health. Some clones in this sample may be carry-over from other donors' samples. CDR3 in amino acids: CAWSVLGQTYTF. CDR3 DNA: TGTGCCTGGAGTGTACTGGGACAGACCTACACCTTC.